These 5 T cell receptor beta chains came from one sample sequenced in a study of beta chain features in type 1 diabetes. TCRB transcripts that were expressed got sequenced, as all of the isolated RNA had been reverse transcribed. The repertoire was sequenced with immunoSEQ multiplex PCR; TCRdb's copy has only in-frame clones and lacks some. The sample comprises some 350,000 clones, roughly 9.8% of which are singletons, and less than 0.65% rests with the top ten. What these receptors recognize is not known. General study findings and limits: All four CD4+ subsets of Type 1 diabetes patients contained TCRB CDR3s that were moderately but significantly shorter.

Input material: central memory CD4+ T cells from blood. These receptors all stem from a man aged 25-45 years with type 1 diabetes.

This clone appeared a few times. V gene TRBV6-1 combines with J gene TRBJ1-4; D may be TRBD1 (5 bases). The CDR3 spans 15 residues. Germline V gives CDR1 MNHNS, CDR2 SASEGT. Trimming pared 3 bases from V and 4 bases from J, leaving 12 bases between. CDR3 sequence (DNA): TGTGCCAGCAGTGAGACGGGGGTTTATAATGAAAAACTGTTTTTT. Translating gives CASSETGVYNEKLFF.

Turning to this clone: One end of the junction varies from germline; a read error may be responsible. The rearrangement joins TRBV10-3 to TRBJ1-5; no reliable D call. From germline, CDR1 is ENHRY and CDR2 SYGVKD. The CDR3 extends over 14 amino acids. DNA of the CDR3: TGTGCCAGCAGTTACGGGTCGGGCAATCAGCCCCAGCATTTT. Its translation: CASSYGSGNQPQHF.

V gene TRBV10-3 combines with J gene TRBJ2-7; D may be TRBD2 (6 bases). This CDR3 spans 14 amino acids. Germline lookup yields CDR1 ENHRY and CDR2 SYGVKD. V lost 6 bases, J lost 3 bases, and 15 bases lay in between. Here the CDR3 DNA reads TGTGCCATCAGAGACGGGACGACTAGCTACGAGCAGTACTTC. Translated: CAIRDGTTSYEQYF.

This clone was found many times. The chain employs TRBV7-2 and TRBJ2-3; TRBD2 aligns across 11 bases. The germline V gene encodes CDR1 SGHTA and CDR2 FQGNSA. With 6 bases clipped from V and 6 bases from J, the junction kept 5 bases outside the gene matches. The CDR3 has 14 residues. The CDR3 DNA follows: TGTGCCAGCAGTCCGGGACTAGCGGTGGATACGCAGTATTTT. Translating gives CASSPGLAVDTQYF. The whole variable domain, remainder taken from reference TRBV7-2 and TRBJ2-3, is GAGVSQSPSNKVTEKGKDVELRCDPISGHTALYWYRQSLGQGLEFLIYFQGNSAPDKSGLPSDRFSAERTGGSVSTLTIQRTQQEDSAVYLCASSPGLAVDTQYFGPGTRLTVL.

In this sample, this clone turned up a few times. Being one base from a much bigger clone, this may be a read error. Additional DNA sequences in this sample encode the identical CDR3. The V and J genes are TRBV28 and TRBJ2-7; D unclear. V was pared by 1 base and J by 3 bases, with 13 bases between. Germline assignment: CDR1 MDHEN and CDR2 SYDVKM. This CDR3 is built from 15 residues. The DNA of the CDR3 is TGTGCCAGCAGTTTATTGGGTGGGCAGAACTACGAGCAGTACTTC. Its protein is CASSLLGGQNYEQYF.